This T cell receptor (beta chain) came from a study of radiation and T cells in renal cell carcinoma. Study findings and constraints: Top tumor clonotypes rose in blood 2 weeks post-radiation, then contracted.

The time point was: blood 4 weeks post-SBRT, at nephrectomy. Treatment specified: 15 Gy SBRT to primary tumor, nephrectomy 4 weeks later. Nephrectomy followed 15 Gy stereotactic body radiation by 4 weeks. Profiled with immunoSEQ multiplex PCR; TCRdb holds only in-frame clones, not every one. This table has over 120,000 clones, about 88% appearing once. Germline loops: CDR1 SGHDT, CDR2 YYEEEE. Between the trimmed V and J ends, which lost 2 bases and 4 bases, there was a span of 16 bases. The CDR3 consists of 15 residues. This clone was counted a single time. Its specificity is unknown. The sample in question was blood, obtained from a patient whose treatment included radiotherapy and nephrectomy. The clonotype comes from a woman in her 50s with renal cell carcinoma. The V and J genes are TRBV5-6 and TRBJ2-7; D possibly matches TRBD1 or TRBD2 (6 bases each). This CDR3 is CASSFYGGRGYEQYF. CDR3 DNA: TGTGCCAGCAGCTTTTATGGGGGGCGCGGATACGAGCAGTACTTC.